Listed below are T cell receptor beta chains from one sample, sequenced in a study of T cells expressing NK-cell markers. No DNA is given; TCRdb re-called the 5' RACE reads and lists each CDR3 protein once. This sample's clone table lists 300,000 to 500,000 distinct CDR3 sequences. What was sequenced was blood T cells: a sorted CD56 or NKG2C T cell subset, CD4+ or CD8+ T cells, or bulk PBMC T cells (not recorded which). These receptors were collected from a woman in her fifties or sixties in good health. Both conserved end residues are part of each CDR3. Fields, in order: CDR3 length, V gene, J gene, CDR3 protein.

length: 15
V: TRBV5-1
J: TRBJ2-7
CDR3: CASSFFGQRAYEQYF

length: 16
V: TRBV27
J: TRBJ1-5
CDR3: CASSQGSPYSNQPQHF

length: 12
V: TRBV29-1
J: TRBJ1-2
CDR3: CSCGETRYGYTF

length: 15
V: TRBV4-2
J: TRBJ2-7
CDR3: CASSQMAGPTYEQYF

length: 13
V: TRBV11-2
J: TRBJ1-4
CDR3: CASQRGINEKLFF

length: 16
V: TRBV11-3
J: TRBJ2-1
CDR3: CASSAEQDRSYNEQFF

length: 16
V: TRBV20-1
J: TRBJ2-5
CDR3: CSARDLTRSLKETQYF

length: 14
V: TRBV12-3/TRBV12-4
J: TRBJ1-4
CDR3: CASRILGTNEKLFF

length: 13
V: TRBV6-5
J: TRBJ1-4
CDR3: CASSEDAGEKLFF

length: 16
V: TRBV20-1
J: TRBJ2-5
CDR3: CSARDGVVVLSETQYF

length: 16
V: TRBV4-1
J: TRBJ2-6
CDR3: CASSQLGKSGANVLTF

length: 15
V: TRBV10-3
J: TRBJ1-2
CDR3: CAISSFPGQASGYTF

length: 16
V: TRBV12-3/TRBV12-4
J: TRBJ2-5
CDR3: CASSLVPSGYKETQYF

length: 16
V: TRBV5-1
J: TRBJ2-1
CDR3: CASSFPDRGLNNEQFF

length: 16
V: TRBV5-1
J: TRBJ2-2
CDR3: CASSGSRGSATGELFF

length: 18
V: TRBV10-2
J: TRBJ1-1
CDR3: CASSEPLSWQGKNTEAFF

length: 13
V: TRBV10-2
J: TRBJ2-2
CDR3: CASSEDSTGELFF

length: 11
V: TRBV24-1
J: TRBJ2-1
CDR3: CATAGEDEQFF

length: 17
V: TRBV7-2
J: TRBJ2-1
CDR3: CASSPSGRGGSYNEQFF

length: 11
V: TRBV12-3/TRBV12-4
J: TRBJ2-3
CDR3: CASSGGLTQYF

length: 15
V: TRBV4-1
J: TRBJ2-2
CDR3: CASSHTGTPTGELFF

length: 11
V: TRBV12-3/TRBV12-4
J: TRBJ1-3
CDR3: CASSFSDTIYF

length: 18
V: TRBV7-8
J: TRBJ2-1
CDR3: CASSLQGSLLAANNEQFF

length: 18
V: TRBV4-1
J: TRBJ2-3
CDR3: CASSQATARAVGTDTQYF

length: 15
V: TRBV5-1
J: TRBJ1-1
CDR3: CASSLPGQGNTEAFF

length: 14
V: TRBV20-1
J: TRBJ2-2
CDR3: CSVQGAFNTGELFF

length: 13
V: TRBV12-3/TRBV12-4
J: TRBJ1-1
CDR3: CATKFALNTEAFF

length: 17
V: TRBV29-1
J: TRBJ2-1
CDR3: CSVESLSGGLSYNEQFF